Described below is a single TCR beta chain sequence and its context. This sample was taken from a study of CD8 T cells in Susac syndrome. V gave up 8 bases and J gave up 0 bases, with 13 bases separating them. The CDR3 has 13 residues. Germline lookup yields CDR1 GTSNPN and CDR2 SVGIG (reference sequence). cDNA came from approximately 0.5 to 1 ug RNA primed by random hexamers. The TCR beta CDR3 was amplified by immunoSEQ multiplex PCR across 54 Vbeta, 13 Jbeta. TCRdb re-called the immunoSEQ multiplex PCR reads through MiXCR, storing one row per CDR3 protein. The sample includes roughly 200,000 distinct CDR3 sequences, roughly 95% of them seen just once. TCR beta from blood CD8+ and CD4+ T cells was sequenced. TEMRA cells were FACS-enriched, unlike CD8+ and CD4+ T cells, which were negatively isolated.

The sequence derives from a human donor in good health. The chain employs TRBV30 and TRBJ1-1, with D possibly being TRBD1 (5 bases). The sample comprised CD4+ T cells from PBMCs. Here the CDR3 DNA reads TGTGCCCGAGGGGAACAGTTGAACACTGAAGCTTTCTTT. Amino acid sequence: CARGEQLNTEAFF.